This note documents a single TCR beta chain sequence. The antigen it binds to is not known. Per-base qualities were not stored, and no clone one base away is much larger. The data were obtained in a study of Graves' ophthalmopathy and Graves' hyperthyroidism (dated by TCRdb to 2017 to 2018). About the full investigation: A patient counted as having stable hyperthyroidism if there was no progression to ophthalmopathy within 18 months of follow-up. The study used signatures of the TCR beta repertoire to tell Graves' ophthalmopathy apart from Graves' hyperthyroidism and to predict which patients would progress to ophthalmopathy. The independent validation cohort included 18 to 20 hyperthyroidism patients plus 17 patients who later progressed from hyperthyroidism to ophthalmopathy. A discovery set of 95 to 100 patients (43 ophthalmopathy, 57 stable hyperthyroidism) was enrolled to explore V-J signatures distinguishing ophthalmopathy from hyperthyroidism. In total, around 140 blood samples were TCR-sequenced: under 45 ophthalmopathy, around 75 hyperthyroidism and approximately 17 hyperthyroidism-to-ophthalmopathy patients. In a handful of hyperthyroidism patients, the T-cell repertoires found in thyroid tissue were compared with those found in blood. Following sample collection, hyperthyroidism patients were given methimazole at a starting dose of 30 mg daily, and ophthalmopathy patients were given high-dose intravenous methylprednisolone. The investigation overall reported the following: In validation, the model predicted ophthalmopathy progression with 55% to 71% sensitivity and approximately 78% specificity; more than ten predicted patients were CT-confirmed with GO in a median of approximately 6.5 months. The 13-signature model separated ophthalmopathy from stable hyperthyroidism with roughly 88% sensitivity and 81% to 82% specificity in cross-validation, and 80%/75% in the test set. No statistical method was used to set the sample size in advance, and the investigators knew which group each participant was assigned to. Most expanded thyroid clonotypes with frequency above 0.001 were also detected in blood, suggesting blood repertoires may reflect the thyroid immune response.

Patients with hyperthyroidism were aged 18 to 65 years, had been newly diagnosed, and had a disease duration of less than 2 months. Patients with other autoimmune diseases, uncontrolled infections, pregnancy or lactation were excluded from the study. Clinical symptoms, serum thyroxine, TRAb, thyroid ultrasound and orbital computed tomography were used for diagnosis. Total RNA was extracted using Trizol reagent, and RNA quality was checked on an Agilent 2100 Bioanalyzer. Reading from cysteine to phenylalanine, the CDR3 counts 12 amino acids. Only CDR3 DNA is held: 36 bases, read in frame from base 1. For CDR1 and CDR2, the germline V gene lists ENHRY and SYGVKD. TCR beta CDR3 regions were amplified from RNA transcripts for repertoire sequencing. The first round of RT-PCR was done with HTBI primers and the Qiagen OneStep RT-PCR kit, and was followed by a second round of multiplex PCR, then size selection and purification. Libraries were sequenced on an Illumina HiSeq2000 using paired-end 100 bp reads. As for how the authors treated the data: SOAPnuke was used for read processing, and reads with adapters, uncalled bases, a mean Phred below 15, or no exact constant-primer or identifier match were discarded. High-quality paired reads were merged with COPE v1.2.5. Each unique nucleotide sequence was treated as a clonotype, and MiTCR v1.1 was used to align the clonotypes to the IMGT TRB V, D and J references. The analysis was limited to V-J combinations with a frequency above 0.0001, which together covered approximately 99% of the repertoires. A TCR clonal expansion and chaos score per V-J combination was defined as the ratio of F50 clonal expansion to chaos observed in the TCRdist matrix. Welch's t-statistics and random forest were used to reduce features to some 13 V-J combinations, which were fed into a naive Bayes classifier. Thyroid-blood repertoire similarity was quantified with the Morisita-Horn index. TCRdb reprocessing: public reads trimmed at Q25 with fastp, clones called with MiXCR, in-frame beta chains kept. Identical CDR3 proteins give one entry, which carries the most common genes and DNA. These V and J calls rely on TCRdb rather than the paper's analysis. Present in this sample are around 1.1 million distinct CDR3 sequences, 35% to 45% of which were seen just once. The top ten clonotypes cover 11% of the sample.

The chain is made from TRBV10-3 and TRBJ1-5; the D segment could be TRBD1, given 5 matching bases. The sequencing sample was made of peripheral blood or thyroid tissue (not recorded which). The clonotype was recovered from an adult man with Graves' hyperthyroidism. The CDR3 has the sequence CVSREGLRPQHF. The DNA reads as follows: TGTGTCAGCAGAGAGGGGTTGAGGCCCCAGCATTTT.